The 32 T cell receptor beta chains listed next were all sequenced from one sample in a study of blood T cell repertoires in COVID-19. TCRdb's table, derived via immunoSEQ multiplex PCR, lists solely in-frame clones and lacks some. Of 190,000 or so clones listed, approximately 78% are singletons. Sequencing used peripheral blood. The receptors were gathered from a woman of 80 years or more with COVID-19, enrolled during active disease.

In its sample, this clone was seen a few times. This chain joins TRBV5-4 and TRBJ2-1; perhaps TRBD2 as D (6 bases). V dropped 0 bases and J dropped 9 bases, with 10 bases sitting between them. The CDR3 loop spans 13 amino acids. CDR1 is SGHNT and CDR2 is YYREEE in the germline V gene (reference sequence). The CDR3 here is CASSLGGVSEQFF. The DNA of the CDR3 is TGTGCCAGCAGCTTGGGGGGGGTCAGTGAGCAGTTCTTC.

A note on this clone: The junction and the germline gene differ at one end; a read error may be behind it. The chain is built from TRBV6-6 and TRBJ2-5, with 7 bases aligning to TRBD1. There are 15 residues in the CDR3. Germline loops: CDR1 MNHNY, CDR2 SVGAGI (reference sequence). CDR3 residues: CASRLGQVGQGTQYF. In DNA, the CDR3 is TGTGCCAGCAGACTCGGACAGGTCGGACAAGGGACCCAGTACTTC.

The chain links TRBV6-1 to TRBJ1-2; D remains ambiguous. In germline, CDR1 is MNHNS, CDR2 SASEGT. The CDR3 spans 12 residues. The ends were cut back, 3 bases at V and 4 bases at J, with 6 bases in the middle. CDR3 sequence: CASSDEFYGYTF. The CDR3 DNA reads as TGTGCCAGCAGTGATGAGTTCTATGGCTACACCTTC.

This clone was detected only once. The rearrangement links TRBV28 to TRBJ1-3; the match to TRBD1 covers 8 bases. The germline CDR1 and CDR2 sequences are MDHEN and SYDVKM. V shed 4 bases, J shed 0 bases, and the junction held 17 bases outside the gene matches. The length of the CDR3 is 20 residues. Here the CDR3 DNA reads TGTGCCAGCAGTTCTTTCGACCCCGGGACAGGATATTTCTCTGGAAACACCATATATTTT. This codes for CASSSFDPGTGYFSGNTIYF.

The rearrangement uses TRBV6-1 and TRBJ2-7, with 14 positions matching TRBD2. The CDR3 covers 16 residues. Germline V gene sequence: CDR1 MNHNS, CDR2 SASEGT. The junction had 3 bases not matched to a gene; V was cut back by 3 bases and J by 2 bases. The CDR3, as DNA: TGTGCCAGCAGTGATGGGGGACTAGCGGGAGCCTACGAGCAGTACTTC. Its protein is CASSDGGLAGAYEQYF.

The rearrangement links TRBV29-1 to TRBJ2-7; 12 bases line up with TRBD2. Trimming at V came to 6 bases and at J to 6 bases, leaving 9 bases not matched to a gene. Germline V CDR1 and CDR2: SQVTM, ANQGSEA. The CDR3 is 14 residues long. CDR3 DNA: TGCAGCGTCCCTGCCGGGACTAGCGGGTTCGAGCAGTACTTC. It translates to CSVPAGTSGFEQYF.

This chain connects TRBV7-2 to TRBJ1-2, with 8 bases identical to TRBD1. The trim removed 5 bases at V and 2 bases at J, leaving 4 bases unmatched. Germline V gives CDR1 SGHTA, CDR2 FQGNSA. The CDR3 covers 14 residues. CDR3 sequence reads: CASSTRGPNYGYTF. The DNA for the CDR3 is TGTGCCAGCAGCACCAGGGGGCCGAACTATGGCTACACCTTC.

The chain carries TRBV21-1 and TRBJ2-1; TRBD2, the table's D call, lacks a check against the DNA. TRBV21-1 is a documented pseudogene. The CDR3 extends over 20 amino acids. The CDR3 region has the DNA TGTGCCAGCAGCAAAGACTTACTAGCGGGAGGGGCCTTCTTGTACAATGAGCAGTTCTTC. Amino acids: CASSKDLLAGGAFLYNEQFF.

The CDR3 loop is CASSTNGVANYGYTF. The CDR3 DNA reads as TGTGCCAGCAGCACCAACGGGGTTGCTAACTATGGCTACACCTTC. This chain connects TRBV5-5 to TRBJ1-2, with D uncertain. Trimming took off 4 bases at V and 0 bases at J, with 13 bases between the two ends. Germline CDR1 and CDR2: SGHKS and YYEKEE (reference sequence). The CDR3 length is 15 residues. The variable domain in full, with the rest retrieved from reference TRBV5-5 and TRBJ1-2, is DAGVTQSPTHLIKTRGQQVTLRCSPISGHKSVSWYQQVLGQGPQFIFQYYEKEERGRGNFPDRFSARQFPNYSSELNVNALLLGDSALYLCASSTNGVANYGYTFGSGTRLTVV.

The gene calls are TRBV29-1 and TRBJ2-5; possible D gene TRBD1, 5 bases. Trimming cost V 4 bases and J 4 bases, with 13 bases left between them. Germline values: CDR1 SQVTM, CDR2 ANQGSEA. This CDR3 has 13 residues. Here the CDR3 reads CSVVGPGAETQYF. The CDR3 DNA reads TGCAGCGTTGTGGGGCCGGGTGCAGAGACCCAGTACTTC.

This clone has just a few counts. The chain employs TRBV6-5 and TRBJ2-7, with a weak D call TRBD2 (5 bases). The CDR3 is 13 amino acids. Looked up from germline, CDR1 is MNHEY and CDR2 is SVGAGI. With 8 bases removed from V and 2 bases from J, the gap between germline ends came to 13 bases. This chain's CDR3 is CASRGPAPYEQYF. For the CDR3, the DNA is TGTGCCAGCCGAGGGCCAGCCCCCTACGAGCAGTACTTC.

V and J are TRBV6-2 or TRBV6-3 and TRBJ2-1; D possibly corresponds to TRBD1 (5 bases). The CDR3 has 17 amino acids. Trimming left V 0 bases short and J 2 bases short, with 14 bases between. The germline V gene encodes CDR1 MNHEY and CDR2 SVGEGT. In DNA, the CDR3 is TGTGCCAGCAGTTACTCGAGGTTGGTGGGGCCCTACAATGAGCAGTTCTTC. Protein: CASSYSRLVGPYNEQFF.

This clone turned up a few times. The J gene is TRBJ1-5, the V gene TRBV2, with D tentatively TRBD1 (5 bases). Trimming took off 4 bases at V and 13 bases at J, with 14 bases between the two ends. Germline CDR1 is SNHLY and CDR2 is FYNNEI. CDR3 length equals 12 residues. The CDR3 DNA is TGTGCCAGCAGTGTCCTTGACAGCCAACAGCATTTT. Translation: CASSVLDSQQHF.

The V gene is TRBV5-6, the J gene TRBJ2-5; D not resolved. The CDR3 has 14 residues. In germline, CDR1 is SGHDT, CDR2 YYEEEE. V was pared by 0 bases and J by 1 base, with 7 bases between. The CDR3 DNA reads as TGTGCCAGCAGCTTGGGGCGGATCCAAGAGACCCAGTACTTC. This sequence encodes CASSLGRIQETQYF.

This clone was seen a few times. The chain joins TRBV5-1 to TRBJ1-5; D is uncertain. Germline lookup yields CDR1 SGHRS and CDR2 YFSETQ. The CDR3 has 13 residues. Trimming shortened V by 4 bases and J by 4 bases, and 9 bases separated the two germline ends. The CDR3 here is CASSPEPNQPQHF. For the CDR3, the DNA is TGCGCCAGCAGCCCCGAGCCGAATCAGCCCCAGCATTTT.

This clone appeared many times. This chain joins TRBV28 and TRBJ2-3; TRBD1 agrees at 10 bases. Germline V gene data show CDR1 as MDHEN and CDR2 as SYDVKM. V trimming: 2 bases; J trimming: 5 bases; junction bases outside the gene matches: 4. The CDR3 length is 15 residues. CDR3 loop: CASSLRDRGGDTQYF. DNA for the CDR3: TGTGCCAGCAGTTTAAGGGACAGGGGCGGAGATACGCAGTATTTT.

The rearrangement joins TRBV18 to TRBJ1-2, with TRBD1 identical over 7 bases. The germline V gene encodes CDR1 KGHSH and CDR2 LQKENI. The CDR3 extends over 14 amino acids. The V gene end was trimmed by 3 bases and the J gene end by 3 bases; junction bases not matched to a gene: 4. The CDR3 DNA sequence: TGTGCCAGCTCACCTCAACAGGGGTACTATGGCTACACCTTC. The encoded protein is CASSPQQGYYGYTF.

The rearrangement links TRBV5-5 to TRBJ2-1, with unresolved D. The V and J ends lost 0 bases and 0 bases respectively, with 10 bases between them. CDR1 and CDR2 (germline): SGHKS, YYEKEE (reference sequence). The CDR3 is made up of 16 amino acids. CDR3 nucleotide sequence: TGTGCCAGCAGCTTGGAGTGGCGGAGCTCCTACAATGAGCAGTTCTTC. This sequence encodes CASSLEWRSSYNEQFF.

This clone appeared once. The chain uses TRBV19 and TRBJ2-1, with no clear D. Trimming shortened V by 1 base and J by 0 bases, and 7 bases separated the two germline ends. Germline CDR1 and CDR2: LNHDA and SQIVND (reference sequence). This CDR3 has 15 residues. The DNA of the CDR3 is TGTGCCAGTAGTATAGGGGCAATCTCCTACAATGAGCAGTTCTTC. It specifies CASSIGAISYNEQFF.

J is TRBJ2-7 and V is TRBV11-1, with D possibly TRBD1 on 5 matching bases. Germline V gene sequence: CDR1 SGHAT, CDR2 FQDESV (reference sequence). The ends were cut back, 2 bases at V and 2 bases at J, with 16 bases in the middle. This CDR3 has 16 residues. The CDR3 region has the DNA TGTGCCAGCAGCTTATCAGAAGGGGCCGAGCCCTACGAGCAGTACTTC. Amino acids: CASSLSEGAEPYEQYF.

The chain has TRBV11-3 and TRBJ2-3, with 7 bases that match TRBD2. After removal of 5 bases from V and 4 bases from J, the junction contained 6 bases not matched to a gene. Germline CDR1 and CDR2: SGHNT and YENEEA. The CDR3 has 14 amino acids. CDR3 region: CASSPRGGPDTQYF. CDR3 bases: TGTGCCAGCAGCCCACGCGGGGGACCAGATACGCAGTATTTT.

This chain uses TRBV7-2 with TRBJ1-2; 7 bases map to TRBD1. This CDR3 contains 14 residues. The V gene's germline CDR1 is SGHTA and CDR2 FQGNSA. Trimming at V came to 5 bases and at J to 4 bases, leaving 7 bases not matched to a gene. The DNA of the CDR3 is TGTGCCAGCAGCCAAGGACAGGCCGTCTATGGCTACACCTTC. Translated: CASSQGQAVYGYTF.

CDR3 sequence reads: CASSPGTGGWYEQYF. The CDR3 bases are TGTGCCAGCAGTCCCGGGACAGGGGGCTGGTACGAGCAGTACTTC. The chain has TRBV28 and TRBJ2-7; the match to TRBD1 covers 12 bases. The V gene's germline CDR1 is MDHEN and CDR2 SYDVKM. J gave up 4 bases and V 5 bases, and 6 bases lay outside the gene matches. The CDR3 is made up of 15 amino acids.

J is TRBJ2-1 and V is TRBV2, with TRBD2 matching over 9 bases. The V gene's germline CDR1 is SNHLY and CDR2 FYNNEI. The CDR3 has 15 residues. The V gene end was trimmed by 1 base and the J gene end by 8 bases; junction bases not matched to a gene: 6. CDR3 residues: CASSEGSGSIYEQFF. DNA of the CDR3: TGTGCCAGCAGTGAAGGTAGCGGGAGTATCTATGAGCAGTTCTTC.

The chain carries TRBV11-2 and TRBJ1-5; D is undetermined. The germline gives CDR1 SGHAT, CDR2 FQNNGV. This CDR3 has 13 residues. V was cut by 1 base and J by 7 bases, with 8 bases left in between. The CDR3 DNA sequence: TGTGCCAGCAGCTTAGGTCTTCGGCAGCCCCAGCATTTT. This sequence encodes CASSLGLRQPQHF.

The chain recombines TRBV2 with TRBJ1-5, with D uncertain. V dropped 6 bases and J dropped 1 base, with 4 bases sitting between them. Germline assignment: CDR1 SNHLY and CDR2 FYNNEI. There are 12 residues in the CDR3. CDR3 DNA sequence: TGTGCCAGCAGCAGGAGCAATCAGCCCCAGCATTTT. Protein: CASSRSNQPQHF.

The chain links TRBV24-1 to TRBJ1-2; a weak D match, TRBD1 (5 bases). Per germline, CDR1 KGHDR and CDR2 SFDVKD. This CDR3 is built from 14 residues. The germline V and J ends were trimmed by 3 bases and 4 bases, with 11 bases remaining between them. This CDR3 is CATSDGPGGYGYTF. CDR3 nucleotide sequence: TGTGCCACCAGTGATGGGCCCGGGGGCTATGGCTACACCTTC.

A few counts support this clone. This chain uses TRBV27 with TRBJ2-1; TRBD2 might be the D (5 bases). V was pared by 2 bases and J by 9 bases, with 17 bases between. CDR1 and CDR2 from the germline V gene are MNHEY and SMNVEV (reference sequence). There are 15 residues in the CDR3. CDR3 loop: CASSLKWEFMAEQFF. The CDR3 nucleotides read TGTGCCAGCAGTTTAAAGTGGGAGTTCATGGCTGAGCAGTTCTTC.

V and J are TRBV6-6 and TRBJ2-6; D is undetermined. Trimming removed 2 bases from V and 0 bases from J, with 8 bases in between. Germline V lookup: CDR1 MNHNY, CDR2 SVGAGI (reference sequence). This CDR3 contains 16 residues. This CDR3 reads CASSYSPPSGANVLTF. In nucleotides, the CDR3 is TGTGCCAGCAGTTACAGCCCACCCTCTGGGGCCAACGTCCTGACTTTC.

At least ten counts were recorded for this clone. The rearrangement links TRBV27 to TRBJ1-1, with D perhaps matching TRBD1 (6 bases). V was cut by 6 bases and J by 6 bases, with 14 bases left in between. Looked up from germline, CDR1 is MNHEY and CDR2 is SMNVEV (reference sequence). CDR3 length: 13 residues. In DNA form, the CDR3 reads TGTGCCAGCAGAGCACAGGGTTTCGCTGAAGCTTTCTTT. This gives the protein CASRAQGFAEAFF.

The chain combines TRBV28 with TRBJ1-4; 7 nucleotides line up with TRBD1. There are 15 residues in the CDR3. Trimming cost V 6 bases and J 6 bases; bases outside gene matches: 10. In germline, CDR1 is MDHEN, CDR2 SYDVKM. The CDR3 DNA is TGTGCCAGCAGGCCACAGGGGCGCGTCTATGAAAAACTGTTTTTT. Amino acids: CASRPQGRVYEKLFF.

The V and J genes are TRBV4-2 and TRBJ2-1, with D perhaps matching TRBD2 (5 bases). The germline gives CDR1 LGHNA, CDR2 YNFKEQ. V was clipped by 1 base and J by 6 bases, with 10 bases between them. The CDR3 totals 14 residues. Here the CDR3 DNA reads TGTGCCAGCAGCCAAGTAGGCGGGTCCAATGAGCAGTTCTTC. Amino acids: CASSQVGGSNEQFF.